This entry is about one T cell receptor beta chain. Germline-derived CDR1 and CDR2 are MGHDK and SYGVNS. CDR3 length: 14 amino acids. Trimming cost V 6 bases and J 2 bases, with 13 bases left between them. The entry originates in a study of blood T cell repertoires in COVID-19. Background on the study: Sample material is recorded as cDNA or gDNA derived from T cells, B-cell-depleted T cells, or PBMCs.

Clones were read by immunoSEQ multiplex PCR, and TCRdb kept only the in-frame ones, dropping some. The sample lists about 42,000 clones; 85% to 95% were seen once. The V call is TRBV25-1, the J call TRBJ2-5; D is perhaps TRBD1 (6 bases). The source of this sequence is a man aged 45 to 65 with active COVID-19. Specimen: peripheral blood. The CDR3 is CASRDRTAQETQYF. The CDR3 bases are TGTGCCAGCAGGGATCGGACAGCTCAAGAGACCCAGTACTTC.